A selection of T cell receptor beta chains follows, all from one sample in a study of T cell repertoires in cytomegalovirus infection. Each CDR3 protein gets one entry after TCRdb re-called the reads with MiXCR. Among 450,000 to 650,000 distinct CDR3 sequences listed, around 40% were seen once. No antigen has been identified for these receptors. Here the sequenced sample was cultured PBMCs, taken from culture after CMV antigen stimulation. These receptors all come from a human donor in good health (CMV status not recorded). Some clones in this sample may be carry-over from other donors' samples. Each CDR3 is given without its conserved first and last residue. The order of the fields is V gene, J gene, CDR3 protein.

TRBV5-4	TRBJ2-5	ASNNDAGTREETQY
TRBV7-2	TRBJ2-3	ASSPDSFVPADTQY
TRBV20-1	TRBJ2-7	SARGGPPQY
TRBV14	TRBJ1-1	ASSQDDGAVNTEAF
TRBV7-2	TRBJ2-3	ASSDRDTYTDTQY
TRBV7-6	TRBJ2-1	ASSLGTVAYNEQF
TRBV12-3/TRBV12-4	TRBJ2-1	ASSPLPPGGEQF
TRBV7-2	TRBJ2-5	ASSWAGASVETQY
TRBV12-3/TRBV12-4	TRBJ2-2	ASSGEQGIGGELF
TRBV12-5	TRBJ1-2	ASGLPPGRNYGYT
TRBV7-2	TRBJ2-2	ASSWAGLNTGELF